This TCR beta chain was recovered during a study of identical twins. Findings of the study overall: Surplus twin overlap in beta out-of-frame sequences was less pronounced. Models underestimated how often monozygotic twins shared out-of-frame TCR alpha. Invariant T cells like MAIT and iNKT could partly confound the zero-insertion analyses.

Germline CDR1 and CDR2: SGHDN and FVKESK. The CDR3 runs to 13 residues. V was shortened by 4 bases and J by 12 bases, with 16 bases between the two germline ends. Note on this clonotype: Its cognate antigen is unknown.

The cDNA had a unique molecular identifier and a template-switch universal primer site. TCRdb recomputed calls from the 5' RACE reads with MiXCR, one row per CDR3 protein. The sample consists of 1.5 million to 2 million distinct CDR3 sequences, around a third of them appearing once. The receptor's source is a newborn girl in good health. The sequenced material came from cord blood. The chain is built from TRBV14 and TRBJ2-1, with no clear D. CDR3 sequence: CASSPFSPNWQFF. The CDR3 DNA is TGTGCCAGCAGCCCGTTTAGCCCAAATTGGCAGTTCTTC.